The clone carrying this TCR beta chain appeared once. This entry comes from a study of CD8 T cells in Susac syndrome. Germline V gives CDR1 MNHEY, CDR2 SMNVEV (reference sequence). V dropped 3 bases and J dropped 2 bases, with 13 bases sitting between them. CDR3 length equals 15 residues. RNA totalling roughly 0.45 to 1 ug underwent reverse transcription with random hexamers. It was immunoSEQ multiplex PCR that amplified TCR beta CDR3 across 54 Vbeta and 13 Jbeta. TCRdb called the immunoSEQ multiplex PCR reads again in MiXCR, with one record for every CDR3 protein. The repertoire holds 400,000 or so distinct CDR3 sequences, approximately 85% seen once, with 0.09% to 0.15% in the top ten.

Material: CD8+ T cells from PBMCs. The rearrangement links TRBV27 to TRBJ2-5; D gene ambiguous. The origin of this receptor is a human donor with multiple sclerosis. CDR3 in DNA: TGTGCCAGCAGTTTGTCGGAAGGGAAACAAGAGACCCAGTACTTC. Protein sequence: CASSLSEGKQETQYF.